These T cell receptor beta chains were read from a single sample in a study of T cell responses to AZD1222 COVID-19 vaccine. Sequenced by immunoSEQ multiplex PCR; TCRdb stores in-frame clones only, minus some. The sample yields about 180,000 clones, 85% to 95% seen once. Source: peripheral blood, taken 28 days after the second AZD1222 dose. The receptors stem from an adult who received the AZD1222 COVID-19 vaccine. Both conserved end residues are part of each CDR3. Fields, in order: clone size, V gene, CDR3 length, J gene, D gene, CDR3 protein, CDR3 DNA. A D gene is named only where the DNA matches it firmly. Clone size appears in some rows only: once, few, many, or a class for an expanded clone.

size: .
V: TRBV5-4
length: 15
J: TRBJ2-7
D: .
CDR3: CASSSAGTAAYEQYF
DNA: TGTGCCAGCAGCTCCGCCGGGACCGCCGCCTACGAGCAGTACTTC

size: .
V: TRBV19
length: 22
J: TRBJ2-1
D: TRBD2
CDR3: CASSIAVQMWASGGSPYNEQFF
DNA: TGTGCCAGTAGTATAGCGGTCCAAATGTGGGCTAGCGGGGGGTCTCCCTACAATGAGCAGTTCTTC

size: .
V: TRBV25-1
length: 15
J: TRBJ1-1
D: .
CDR3: CASSPLGGKDTEAFF
DNA: TGTGCCAGCAGTCCCCTTGGAGGGAAGGACACTGAAGCTTTCTTT

size: .
V: TRBV19
length: 14
J: TRBJ1-3
D: .
CDR3: CAANGAGAGNTIYF
DNA: TGTGCCGCAAATGGGGCAGGGGCTGGAAACACCATATATTTT

size: .
V: TRBV6-1
length: 11
J: TRBJ1-6
D: .
CDR3: CASSERESLHF
DNA: TGTGCCAGCAGTGAACGGGAATCCCTCCACTTT

size: .
V: TRBV19
length: 16
J: TRBJ2-7
D: .
CDR3: CASSIDHELRLSEQYF
DNA: TGTGCCAGTAGTATAGATCATGAACTACGCCTCTCCGAGCAGTACTTC

size: .
V: TRBV5-5
length: 14
J: TRBJ2-7
D: .
CDR3: CASSLDWQLYEQYF
DNA: TGTGCCAGCAGCTTGGATTGGCAGCTCTACGAGCAGTACTTC

size: .
V: TRBV2
length: 16
J: TRBJ1-4
D: TRBD1
CDR3: CASSVGQGATNEKLFF
DNA: TGTGCCAGCAGTGTAGGACAGGGAGCAACTAATGAAAAACTGTTTTTT

size: .
V: TRBV9
length: 14
J: TRBJ1-1
D: .
CDR3: CASSVGEMNTEAFF
DNA: TGTGCCAGCAGCGTGGGGGAGATGAACACTGAAGCTTTCTTT

size: .
V: TRBV18
length: 16
J: TRBJ2-2
D: TRBD2
CDR3: CASSPRGLANLGELFF
DNA: TGTGCCAGCTCACCACGGGGACTAGCGAATCTGGGGGAGCTGTTTTTT

size: .
V: TRBV7-6
length: 14
J: TRBJ1-1
D: .
CDR3: CASSFKWDGTEAFF
DNA: TGTGCCAGCAGCTTTAAATGGGACGGGACTGAAGCTTTCTTT

size: .
V: TRBV15
length: 15
J: TRBJ2-6
D: .
CDR3: CATSGGSSGANVLTF
DNA: TGTGCCACCAGCGGAGGGTCCTCTGGGGCCAACGTCCTGACTTTC

size: .
V: TRBV5-8
length: 14
J: TRBJ2-3
D: TRBD2
CDR3: CASGAGMTTDTQYF
DNA: TGTGCCAGCGGAGCGGGAATGACCACAGATACGCAGTATTTT

size: .
V: TRBV2
length: 12
J: TRBJ1-2
D: TRBD1
CDR3: CASSLTDRVSLF
DNA: TGTGCCAGCAGTCTAACCGACAGGGTATCCCTCTTC

size: .
V: TRBV24-1
length: 17
J: TRBJ1-5
D: .
CDR3: CATSDSKLWGSNQPQHF
DNA: TGTGCCACCAGTGACTCCAAACTTTGGGGTAGCAATCAGCCCCAGCATTTT

size: .
V: TRBV2
length: 13
J: TRBJ1-1
D: TRBD1
CDR3: CASKGQENTEAFF
DNA: TGTGCCAGCAAAGGACAGGAGAACACTGAAGCTTTCTTT

size: .
V: TRBV3-1/TRBV3-2
length: 15
J: TRBJ1-1
D: .
CDR3: CASSQYRTENTEAFF
DNA: TGTGCCAGCAGCCAGTACAGGACGGAGAACACTGAGGCTTTCTTT

size: once
V: TRBV6-5
length: 11
J: TRBJ1-4
D: .
CDR3: CASGEDEKLFF
DNA: TGTGCCAGCGGGGAGGATGAAAAACTGTTTTTT

size: .
V: TRBV27
length: 12
J: TRBJ2-1
D: .
CDR3: CASSSNYNEQFF
DNA: TGTGCCAGCAGTTCTAACTACAATGAGCAGTTCTTC

size: .
V: TRBV7-2
length: 13
J: TRBJ1-1
D: TRBD1
CDR3: CASSYRGDTEAFF
DNA: TGTGCCAGCAGTTACAGGGGGGACACTGAAGCTTTCTTT

size: .
V: TRBV7-9
length: 16
J: TRBJ2-4
D: .
CDR3: CASSFPVGVAKNIQYF
DNA: TGTGCCAGCAGCTTCCCGGTGGGTGTAGCCAAAAACATTCAGTACTTC

size: .
V: TRBV7-3
length: 14
J: TRBJ1-6
D: .
CDR3: CASSPFGGASPLHF
DNA: TGTGCCAGCAGCCCTTTTGGGGGGGCTTCACCCCTCCACTTT

size: .
V: TRBV4-1
length: 13
J: TRBJ1-5
D: .
CDR3: CASSQGGNQPQHF
DNA: TGCGCCAGCAGCCAGGGAGGGAATCAGCCCCAGCATTTT

size: .
V: TRBV7-9
length: 14
J: TRBJ1-1
D: TRBD1
CDR3: CASSPWTGNTEAFF
DNA: TGTGCCAGCAGCCCTTGGACAGGGAACACTGAAGCTTTCTTT

size: .
V: TRBV28
length: 17
J: TRBJ2-2
D: TRBD1
CDR3: CASSDVFRGLLSGELFF
DNA: TGTGCCAGCAGTGACGTTTTCAGGGGGCTGCTGTCCGGGGAGCTGTTTTTT

size: once
V: TRBV6-5
length: 13
J: TRBJ2-3
D: .
CDR3: CASTQRRTDTQYF
DNA: TGTGCCAGCACCCAGCGACGCACAGATACGCAGTATTTT

size: .
V: TRBV2
length: 12
J: TRBJ2-7
D: .
CDR3: CASKGAPYEQYF
DNA: TGTGCCAGCAAAGGGGCACCCTACGAGCAGTACTTC

size: .
V: TRBV3-1/TRBV3-2
length: 19
J: TRBJ1-6
D: .
CDR3: CASSQDPRILSTYNSPLHF
DNA: TGTGCCAGCAGCCAAGATCCAAGGATTCTCAGCACCTATAATTCACCCCTCCACTTT

size: .
V: TRBV6-2/TRBV6-3
length: 14
J: TRBJ2-3
D: .
CDR3: CASNPPGEPDTQYF
DNA: TGTGCCAGCAACCCCCCGGGGGAGCCAGATACGCAGTATTTT

size: .
V: TRBV6-5
length: 13
J: TRBJ1-2
D: .
CDR3: CASSLGEFYGYTF
DNA: TGTGCCAGCAGTTTAGGGGAATTCTATGGCTACACCTTC

size: .
V: TRBV28
length: 15
J: TRBJ1-2
D: .
CDR3: CASSLIGGSNYGYTF
DNA: TGTGCCAGCAGTCTGATAGGGGGTTCCAACTATGGCTACACCTTC

size: .
V: TRBV27
length: 11
J: TRBJ2-4
D: .
CDR3: CASSPKNIQYF
DNA: TGTGCCAGCAGTCCAAAAAACATTCAGTACTTC

size: .
V: TRBV6-5
length: 15
J: TRBJ1-1
D: .
CDR3: CASSSLWGLNTEAFF
DNA: TGTGCCAGCAGTTCTCTTTGGGGACTGAACACTGAAGCTTTCTTT

size: .
V: TRBV15
length: 13
J: TRBJ1-2
D: .
CDR3: CATSRGGNYGYTF
DNA: TGTGCCACCAGCCGAGGAGGGAACTATGGCTACACCTTC

size: .
V: TRBV11-2
length: 18
J: TRBJ2-5
D: TRBD2
CDR3: CASSQGSGTSASQETQYF
DNA: TGTGCCAGCAGCCAGGGTTCCGGGACTAGCGCTTCACAAGAGACCCAGTACTTC

size: .
V: TRBV2
length: 12
J: TRBJ1-3
D: .
CDR3: CASSEDPNTIYF
DNA: TGTGCCAGCAGTGAGGACCCAAACACCATATATTTT

size: .
V: TRBV21-1
length: 20
J: TRBJ2-1
D: .
CDR3: CASSKVRGSGRAGFYNEQFF
DNA: TGTGCCAGCAGCAAAGTACGGGGTAGCGGGAGGGCCGGGTTCTACAATGAGCAGTTCTTC

size: .
V: TRBV28
length: 15
J: TRBJ1-2
D: TRBD1
CDR3: CASSLIGTGDYGYTF
DNA: TGTGCCAGCAGTTTAATAGGAACAGGGGACTATGGCTACACCTTC

size: once
V: TRBV28
length: 14
J: TRBJ1-1
D: .
CDR3: CASSPPRAQTEAFF
DNA: TGTGCCAGCAGTCCACCACGCGCTCAGACTGAAGCTTTCTTT

size: once
V: TRBV12-5
length: 22
J: TRBJ1-4
D: .
CDR3: CASGLGRGEVSKGHTTNEKLFF
DNA: TGTGCTAGTGGTTTGGGGAGGGGGGAAGTTTCCAAGGGGCACACAACTAATGAAAAACTGTTTTTT

size: .
V: TRBV9
length: 15
J: TRBJ2-3
D: .
CDR3: CASSINVGLSDTQYF
DNA: TGTGCCAGCAGCATAAATGTGGGGCTGTCGGATACGCAGTATTTT

size: .
V: TRBV6-5
length: 15
J: TRBJ2-3
D: .
CDR3: CASVKASHLTDTQYF
DNA: TGTGCCAGCGTAAAGGCGAGCCATCTTACAGATACGCAGTATTTT

size: .
V: TRBV13
length: 14
J: TRBJ1-1
D: .
CDR3: CASSINRMNTEAFF
DNA: TGTGCCAGCAGCATAAACAGGATGAACACTGAAGCTTTCTTT

size: .
V: TRBV7-2
length: 15
J: TRBJ1-5
D: TRBD1
CDR3: CASSLSRTGLQPQHF
DNA: TGTGCCAGCAGCTTATCCCGGACAGGGCTACAGCCCCAGCATTTT

size: .
V: TRBV10-3
length: 16
J: TRBJ2-1
D: TRBD2
CDR3: CAISQGSGRAQGEQFF
DNA: TGTGCCATCAGTCAAGGGAGCGGGAGGGCCCAGGGTGAGCAGTTCTTC

size: .
V: TRBV11-2
length: 16
J: TRBJ2-1
D: .
CDR3: CASSLVPRSNYNEQFF
DNA: TGTGCCAGCAGCTTAGTACCGCGAAGCAACTACAATGAGCAGTTCTTC

size: once
V: TRBV19
length: 15
J: TRBJ1-5
D: .
CDR3: CASSMGGGSNQPQHF
DNA: TGTGCCAGTAGTATGGGAGGGGGGAGCAATCAGCCCCAGCATTTT

size: .
V: TRBV12-3/TRBV12-4
length: 12
J: TRBJ1-4
D: .
CDR3: CASSFSFEKLFF
DNA: TGTGCCAGCAGTTTTTCGTTCGAAAAACTGTTTTTT

size: .
V: TRBV25-1
length: 12
J: TRBJ1-2
D: .
CDR3: CASRQGIYGYTF
DNA: TGTGCCAGCAGACAGGGAATCTATGGCTACACCTTC

size: .
V: TRBV9
length: 15
J: TRBJ2-5
D: TRBD2
CDR3: CASSGLGGSQETQYF
DNA: TGTGCCAGCAGCGGGCTCGGGGGGAGCCAAGAGACCCAGTACTTC

size: .
V: TRBV11-2
length: 12
J: TRBJ2-3
D: .
CDR3: CASSPDADTQYF
DNA: TGTGCCAGCAGCCCCGATGCGGATACGCAGTATTTT

size: .
V: TRBV12-5
length: 17
J: TRBJ2-1
D: .
CDR3: CASGFMVVGTPDNEQFF
DNA: TGTGCTAGTGGTTTTATGGTAGTCGGGACTCCGGACAATGAGCAGTTCTTC